These 8 T cell receptor beta chains came from one sample sequenced in a study of T cell repertoires in cytomegalovirus infection. Using its own MiXCR run on the reads, TCRdb lists one record per CDR3 protein. The sample comprises roughly 760,000 distinct CDR3 sequences, roughly a third of which are singletons, and around 3% rests with the top ten. What was sequenced was PBMCs. Receptor source: a human donor in good health (CMV status not recorded). Some clones in this sample may be carry-over from other donors' samples.

The genes are TRBV25-1 and TRBJ2-2; 8 nucleotides line up with TRBD2. Germline CDR1 and CDR2: MGHDK and SYGVNS. This CDR3 has 13 residues. J gave up 0 bases and V 11 bases, and 2 bases lay outside the gene matches. CDR3 sequence reads: CAVAGSNTGELFF. The DNA of the CDR3 is TGTGCCGTAGCGGGATCGAACACCGGGGAGCTGTTTTTT.

The chain combines TRBV10-3 with TRBJ2-1; a weak D match, TRBD1 (6 bases). V dropped 8 bases and J dropped 0 bases, with 11 bases sitting between them. The CDR3 consists of 14 residues. Germline lookup yields CDR1 ENHRY and CDR2 SYGVKD. The CDR3 sequence: CAISEGGSYNEQFF. CDR3 coding DNA: TGTGCCATCTCGGAAGGGGGCTCCTACAATGAGCAGTTCTTC.

Only a few counts were recorded for this clonotype. The V call is TRBV12-3 or TRBV12-4, the J call TRBJ2-2; no firm D call. V lost 4 bases and J lost 3, with 9 bases in between. The CDR3 sequence is 14 residues long. The CDR3 loop reads CASSSRPDTGELFF. The CDR3 DNA is TGTGCCAGCAGTTCCCGCCCGGACACCGGGGAGCTGTTTTTT.

There are a few counts of this clonotype. This rearrangement joins TRBV5-1 to TRBJ1-2, with a possible D match to TRBD1 (6 bases). The V gene's germline CDR1 is SGHRS and CDR2 YFSETQ. The ends were cut back, 3 bases at V and 0 bases at J, with 18 bases in the middle. This CDR3 is built from 17 residues. CDR3 nucleotides: TGCGCCAGCAGCTGGTGGGACCCGGGACAAACTAACTATGGCTACACCTTC. It codes for CASSWWDPGQTNYGYTF.

This clonotype has only a few counts. A junction end diverges from the germline sequence, so it may reflect a read error. The chain employs TRBV6-2 or TRBV6-3 and TRBJ1-1; D gene ambiguous. The V gene's germline CDR1 is MNHEY and CDR2 SVGEGT. The CDR3 is 13 residues long. CDR3 sequence reads: CASSYSGNPEAFF. The CDR3 DNA sequence: TGTGCCAGCAGTTACTCAGGGAACCCTGAAGCTTTCTTT.

The chain uses TRBV6-5 and TRBJ2-1; 8 nucleotides align to TRBD2. Germline CDR1 MNHEY, CDR2 SVGAGI. There are 13 residues in the CDR3. Germline trimming cut 11 bases from V and 2 bases from J; bases unmatched to any gene: 5. For the CDR3, the DNA is TGTGCCTGTGGGACTAGTCCCTACAATGAGCAGTTCTTC. This sequence encodes CACGTSPYNEQFF.

This clonotype has only one observation. This chain uses TRBV5-1 with TRBJ2-5, with TRBD2 as a possible D gene (5 bases). V was clipped by 4 bases and J by 0 bases, with 10 bases between them. There are 14 residues in the CDR3. Germline CDR1 reads SGHRS; CDR2 reads YFSETQ. The CDR3 coding sequence is TGCGCCAGCAGCGCCTTTAGCGACCAAGAGACCCAGTACTTC. As protein: CASSAFSDQETQYF.

The rearrangement links TRBV28 to TRBJ2-7; no definite D call. Germline CDR1 and CDR2: MDHEN and SYDVKM. V shed 4 bases and J shed 1 base, with 8 bases lying between them. The CDR3 sequence is 13 residues long. DNA for the CDR3: TGTGCCAGCAGTTCGACACCTTCCTACGAGCAGTACTTC. This codes for CASSSTPSYEQYF. Based on the CDR3 plus reference TRBV28 and TRBJ2-7, the full variable domain is DVKVTQSSRYLVKRTGEKVFLECVQDMDHENMFWYRQDPGLGLRLIYFSYDVKMKEKGDIPEGYSVSREKKERFSLILESASTNQTSMYLCASSSTPSYEQYFGPGTRLTVT.